This passage covers 3 T cell receptor beta chains from one sample sequenced in a study of CD8+ T cells in alopecia areata. RNA was isolated and reverse transcribed to cDNA, the sequencing template. Using immunoSEQ multiplex PCR, the repertoire was profiled, and TCRdb retains in-frame clones only, with some absent. This table has under 40,000 clones, approximately 60% appearing once. The sample taken for sequencing was NKG2D-high CD8+ T cells sorted from blood. These receptors were collected from a human donor with alopecia areata.

This clone showed up just a few times. The CDR3 protein is CASSYPTNEQFF. The CDR3 DNA reads as TGTGCCAGCAGTTACCCCACTAATGAGCAGTTCTTC. The chain recombines TRBV6-6 with TRBJ2-1; no clear D gene. The CDR3 runs 12 residues. V dropped 2 bases and J dropped 7 bases, with 6 bases sitting between them. From germline, CDR1 is MNHNY and CDR2 SVGAGI (reference sequence).

There are a few counts of this clone. The genes are TRBV29-1 and TRBJ2-6; D might be TRBD1 (7 bases). CDR3 size: 16 residues. The V gene's germline CDR1 is SQVTM and CDR2 ANQGSEA. V was pared by 0 bases and J by 1 base, with 10 bases between. This chain's CDR3 is CSVEDRGASGANVLTF. CDR3 bases: TGCAGCGTTGAAGACAGGGGGGCATCTGGGGCCAACGTCCTGACTTTC.

This chain joins TRBV5-6 and TRBJ2-5; 9 positions match TRBD1. The germline CDR1 and CDR2 sequences are SGHDT and YYEEEE. The length of the CDR3 is 14 residues. After removal of 2 bases from V and 4 bases from J, the junction contained 3 bases not matched to a gene. The CDR3 nucleotides are TGTGCCAGCAGCTTTGGGACAGGGCGAGAGACCCAGTACTTC. Encoded protein: CASSFGTGRETQYF.